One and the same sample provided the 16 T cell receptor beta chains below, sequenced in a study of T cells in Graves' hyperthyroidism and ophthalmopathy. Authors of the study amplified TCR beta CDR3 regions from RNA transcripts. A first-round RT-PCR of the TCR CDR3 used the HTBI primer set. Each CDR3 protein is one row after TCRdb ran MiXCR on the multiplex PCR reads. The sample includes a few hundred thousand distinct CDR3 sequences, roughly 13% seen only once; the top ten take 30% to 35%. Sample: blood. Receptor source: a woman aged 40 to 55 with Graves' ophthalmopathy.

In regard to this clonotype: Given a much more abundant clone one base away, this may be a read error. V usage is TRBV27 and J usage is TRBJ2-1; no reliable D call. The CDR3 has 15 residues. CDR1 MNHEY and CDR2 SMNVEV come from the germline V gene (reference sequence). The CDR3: CASSPTRSSYDEQFF. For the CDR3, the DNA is TGTGCCAGCAGCCCCACCCGGAGCTCCTACGATGAGCAGTTCTTC.

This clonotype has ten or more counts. The CDR3 is CATSDWGGTEETQYF. The CDR3 nucleotides are TGTGCCACCAGTGATTGGGGAGGGACCGAAGAGACCCAGTACTTC. This chain uses TRBV24-1 with TRBJ2-5, with 7 bases identical to TRBD2. After removal of 2 bases from V and 3 bases from J, the junction contained 5 bases not matched to a gene. This CDR3 is built from 15 residues. Per germline, CDR1 KGHDR and CDR2 SFDVKD.

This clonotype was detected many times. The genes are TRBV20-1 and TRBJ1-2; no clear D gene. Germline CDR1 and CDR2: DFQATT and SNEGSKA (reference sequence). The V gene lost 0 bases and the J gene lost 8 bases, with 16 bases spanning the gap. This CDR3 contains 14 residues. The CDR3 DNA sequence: TGCAGTGCTAGAGATCTAGGTGGACGAGGGGGCTACACCTTC. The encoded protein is CSARDLGGRGGYTF.

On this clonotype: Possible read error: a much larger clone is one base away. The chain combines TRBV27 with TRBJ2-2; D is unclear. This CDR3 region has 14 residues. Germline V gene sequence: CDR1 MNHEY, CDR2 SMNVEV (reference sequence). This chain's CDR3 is CASSSFANAGELFF. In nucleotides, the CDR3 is TGTGCCAGCAGTTCTTTCGCGAACGCCGGGGAGCTGTTTTTT.

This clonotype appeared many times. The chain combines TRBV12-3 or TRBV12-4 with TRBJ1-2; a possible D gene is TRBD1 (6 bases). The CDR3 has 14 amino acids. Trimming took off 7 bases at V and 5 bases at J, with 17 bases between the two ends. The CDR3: CASNEQGRDYGYTF. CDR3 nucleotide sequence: TGTGCCAGCAACGAACAGGGACGGGATTATGGCTACACCTTC.

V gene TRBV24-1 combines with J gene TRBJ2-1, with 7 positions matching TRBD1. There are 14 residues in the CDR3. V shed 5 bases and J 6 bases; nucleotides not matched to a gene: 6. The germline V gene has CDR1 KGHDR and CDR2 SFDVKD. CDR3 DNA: TGTGCCACCAGTGCCGGGGACAGCCGCAATGAGCAGTTCTTC. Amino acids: CATSAGDSRNEQFF.

CDR3 in DNA: TGTGCCAGCAGCCTAGAAAGAGGGAGGAACACCGGGGAGCTGTTTTTT. Translated, it gives CASSLERGRNTGELFF. The chain couples TRBV13 to TRBJ2-2; D possibly corresponds to TRBD2 (5 bases). CDR1 and CDR2 from the germline V gene are PRHDT and FYEKMQ (reference sequence). This CDR3 comprises 16 residues. V lost 5 bases and J 1 base, leaving 14 bases between the germline ends.

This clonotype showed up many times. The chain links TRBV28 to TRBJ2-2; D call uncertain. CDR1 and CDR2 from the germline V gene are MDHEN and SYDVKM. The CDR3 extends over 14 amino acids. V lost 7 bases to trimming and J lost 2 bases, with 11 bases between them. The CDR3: CASNVGFNTGELFF. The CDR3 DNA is TGTGCCAGCAACGTCGGCTTTAACACCGGGGAGCTGTTTTTT.

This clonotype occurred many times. In nucleotides, the CDR3 is TGTGCCAGTAGTATAAGGGGCGTCGGGGAGACCCAGTACTTC. Protein sequence: CASSIRGVGETQYF. The chain has TRBV19 and TRBJ2-5; possibly TRBD1 for D (5 bases). CDR1 and CDR2 (germline): LNHDA, SQIVND (reference sequence). The V and J ends lost 2 bases and 5 bases respectively, with 12 bases between them. This CDR3 spans 14 amino acids.

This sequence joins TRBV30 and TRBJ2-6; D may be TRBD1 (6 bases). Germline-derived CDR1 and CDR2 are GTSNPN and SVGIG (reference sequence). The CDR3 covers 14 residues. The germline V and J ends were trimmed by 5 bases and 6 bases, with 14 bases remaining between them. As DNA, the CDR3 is TGTGCCTGGGAACAGGGTCCGGAGGCCAACGTCCTGACTTTC. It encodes CAWEQGPEANVLTF.

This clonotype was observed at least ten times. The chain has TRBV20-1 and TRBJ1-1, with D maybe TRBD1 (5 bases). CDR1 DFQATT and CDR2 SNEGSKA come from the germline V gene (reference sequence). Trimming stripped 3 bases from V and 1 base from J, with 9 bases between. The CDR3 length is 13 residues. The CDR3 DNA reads TGCAGTGCTAGCACGGGACGGAACACTGAAGCTTTCTTT. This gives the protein CSASTGRNTEAFF.

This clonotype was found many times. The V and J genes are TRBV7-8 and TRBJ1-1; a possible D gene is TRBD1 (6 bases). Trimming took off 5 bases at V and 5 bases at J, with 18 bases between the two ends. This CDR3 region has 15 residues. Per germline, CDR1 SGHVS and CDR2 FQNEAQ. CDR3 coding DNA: TGTGCCAGCAGCCCAAGAAGGGGGGGAAGGACTGAAGCTTTCTTT. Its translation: CASSPRRGGRTEAFF.

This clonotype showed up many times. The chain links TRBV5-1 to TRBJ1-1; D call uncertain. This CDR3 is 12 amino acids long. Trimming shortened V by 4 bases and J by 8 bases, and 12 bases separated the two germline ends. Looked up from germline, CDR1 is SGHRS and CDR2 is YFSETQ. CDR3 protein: CASSTTDLEAFF. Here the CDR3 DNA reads TGCGCCAGCAGCACAACAGATCTAGAAGCTTTCTTT.

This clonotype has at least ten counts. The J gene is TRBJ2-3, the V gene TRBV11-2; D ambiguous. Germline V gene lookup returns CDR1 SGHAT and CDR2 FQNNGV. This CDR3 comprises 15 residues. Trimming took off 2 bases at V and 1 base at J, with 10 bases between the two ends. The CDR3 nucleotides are TGTGCCAGCAGCTTATTATGGTTGGGCACAGATACGCAGTATTTT. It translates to CASSLLWLGTDTQYF.

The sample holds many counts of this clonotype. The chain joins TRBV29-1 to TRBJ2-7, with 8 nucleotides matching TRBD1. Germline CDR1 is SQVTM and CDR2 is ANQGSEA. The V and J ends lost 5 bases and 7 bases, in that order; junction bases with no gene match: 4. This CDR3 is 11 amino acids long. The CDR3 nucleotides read TGCAGCGTTCCTACAGGGGGAGAGCAGTACTTC. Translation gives CSVPTGGEQYF.

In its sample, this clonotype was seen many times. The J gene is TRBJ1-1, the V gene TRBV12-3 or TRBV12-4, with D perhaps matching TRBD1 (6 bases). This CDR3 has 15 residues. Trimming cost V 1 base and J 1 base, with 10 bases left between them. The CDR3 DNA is TGTGCCAGCAGTTTAGTTCTGGGGGCGAACACTGAAGCTTTCTTT. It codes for CASSLVLGANTEAFF.